The rows below give T cell receptor beta chains drawn from one sample of a study of CD8+CD57+ T cells in acquired aplastic anemia. MiXCR, run by TCRdb on the reads, gives a single entry per CDR3 protein. The repertoire holds approximately 98,000 distinct CDR3 sequences, with around 49% as singletons. The source material was sorted CD4+, CD8+, or CD8+CD57+ T cells (not recorded which) from PBMCs. The origin of the receptors is a human donor in good health, serving as a control. Both conserved end residues are part of each CDR3. D genes are given only for firm matches. A clone size is listed for some rows: how often the clone was seen (once, few, many), or a class if it is expanded.

TRBJ2-3	-	many	TRBV24-1	TGTGCCACCAGTGATTTGGCCGACACAGATACGCAGTATTTT	CATSDLADTDTQYF
TRBJ2-2	-	-	TRBV5-1	TGCGCCAGCAGCTTGGCCGGAGGGCCCGGGGAGCTGTTTTTT	CASSLAGGPGELFF
TRBJ1-6	-	many	TRBV14	TGTGCCAGCAGCCAAGATCTAGGGATGGCACCCCTCCACTTT	CASSQDLGMAPLHF
TRBJ2-7	-	many	TRBV9	TGTGCCAGCAGCGCTACCGGACAGTTCTCCTACGAGCAGTACTTC	CASSATGQFSYEQYF
TRBJ1-2	TRBD1	-	TRBV11-1	TGTGCCAGCAGGCATCACCGACAGGGGGCAGGCTATGGCTACACCTTC	CASRHHRQGAGYGYTF
TRBJ1-1	-	many	TRBV12-3/TRBV12-4	TGTGCCAGCAGTTGGTGGGAGACGCTGAACACTGAAGCTTTCTTT	CASSWWETLNTEAFF
TRBJ1-6	-	-	TRBV7-9	TGTGCCAGCACCCTAGGTGCGGATTCACCCCTCCACTTT	CASTLGADSPLHF
TRBJ2-7	-	few	TRBV2	TGTGCCTCCTCCCCGCTCTCCTACGAGCAGTACTTC	CASSPLSYEQYF
TRBJ2-2	-	-	TRBV10-3	TGTGCCATCAGCTATGACAGCAGCGCCGGGGAGCTGTTTTTT	CAISYDSSAGELFF
TRBJ2-7	-	-	TRBV7-2	TGTGCCACTGGGACGCCAAGCTCCTACGAGCAGTACTTC	CATGTPSSYEQYF
TRBJ2-7	-	many	TRBV7-9	TGTGCCAGCAGCTTTAGCTCCTCAGGGAATACCTACGAGCAGTACTTC	CASSFSSSGNTYEQYF
TRBJ2-5	-	-	TRBV25-1	TGTGCCAGCAGTAAAAGCGGAAAGGGATGGGAGACCCAGTACTTC	CASSKSGKGWETQYF
TRBJ1-2	TRBD1	-	TRBV20-1	TGCAGTGCTGGAGATCCATTTCGACAGGGGCGCAATGGCTACACCTTC	CSAGDPFRQGRNGYTF
TRBJ1-2	-	-	TRBV4-1	TGCGCCAGCAGCTCGGACCCCAAGGTTAACTATGGCTACACCTTC	CASSSDPKVNYGYTF
TRBJ1-1	-	many	TRBV12-3/TRBV12-4	TGTGCCAGCAGTTTGCTTAGTGGCCGGAACACTGAAGCTTTCTTT	CASSLLSGRNTEAFF
TRBJ2-1	TRBD1	many	TRBV12-3/TRBV12-4	TGTGCCAGCAGCGTCGACAGGGGAGTAGGGAGCTCCTACAATGAGCAGTTCTTC	CASSVDRGVGSSYNEQFF
TRBJ1-5	-	-	TRBV24-1	TGTGCCACCAGTGAATCCTACGGTAGCAATCAGCCCCAGCATTTT	CATSESYGSNQPQHF
TRBJ2-7	TRBD1	many	TRBV19	TGTGCCAGTAGTATTGGGACAGGAGGGGTCTACGAGCAGTACTTC	CASSIGTGGVYEQYF
TRBJ2-1	-	many	TRBV20-1	TGCAGTGCTACTGATGTCAATGAGCAGTTCTTC	CSATDVNEQFF
TRBJ2-7	-	-	TRBV10-3	TGTGCCATCAGTGAGTCAGACAGCTCCTACGAGCAGTACTTC	CAISESDSSYEQYF
TRBJ2-7	-	-	TRBV24-1	TGTGCCACCAGTGATGCAGGATCTTACGAGCAGTACTTC	CATSDAGSYEQYF
TRBJ2-5	TRBD1	-	TRBV5-1	TGCGCCAGCAGCTCCGGGACAGGGTACAGAGAGACCCAGTACTTC	CASSSGTGYRETQYF
TRBJ2-1	-	-	TRBV18	TGTGCCAGCTCGCCGACAGGAGAGCCGTGGGAGTTCTTC	CASSPTGEPWEFF
TRBJ2-7	-	-	TRBV2	TGTGCCAGCACCCCGTGGGCGGGGAATGCCTACGAGCAGTACTTC	CASTPWAGNAYEQYF